In its sample, the clone carrying this T cell receptor (beta chain) was seen a few times. The antigen remains undetermined. The record originates from a study of T-cell memory formation after mild COVID-19. Germline V lookup: CDR1 MNHNY, CDR2 SVGAGI (reference sequence). The germline V and J ends were trimmed by 2 bases and 8 bases, with 12 bases remaining between them. There are 13 residues in the CDR3. Employing constant-segment primers, 5'RACE generated TCR alpha and TCR beta cDNA libraries bearing sample barcodes and UMIs. One entry per CDR3 protein, called by TCRdb with MiXCR from the 5' RACE reads. Among about 150,000 distinct CDR3 sequences listed, about 23% were seen once. Overall study findings and caveats: Researchers found some responding clones in pre-infection memory, a sign that cross-reactive memory joined. The CD4+ clones that contracted clustered mainly within CM and EM, and the CD8+ clones concentrated in EMRA.

Sequencing was carried out using PBMCs or a T cell subset sorted from them (not recorded which). This chain joins TRBV6-6 and TRBJ1-2; D is possibly TRBD1 (6 bases). This sequence was found in an adult woman who had mild COVID-19 (a few samples of this study predate the infection). Cell type and time point are not known. CDR3 protein: CASSYTDSPGYTF. DNA of the CDR3: TGTGCCAGCAGTTACACGGACAGTCCCGGCTACACCTTC.